This is a list of T cell receptor beta chains from one sample in a study of Graves' ophthalmopathy and Graves' hyperthyroidism. Via MiXCR, TCRdb re-called the multiplex PCR reads, giving one row per CDR3 protein. Among 600,000 to 650,000 distinct CDR3 sequences listed, 22% were seen once. What was sequenced was peripheral blood. The receptor set was obtained from a woman aged 18-29 years with stable Graves' hyperthyroidism. Some clones in this sample may be carry-over from other donors' samples. Each CDR3 is given with its conserved first and last residue. The D gene is left open where the match is weak. Clone size, where shown, is once, few, many, or a class for clones that have expanded.

size	length	V	J	D	DNA	CDR3
.	16	TRBV12-3/TRBV12-4	TRBJ2-7	TRBD2	TGTGCCAGCAGTTCTATCGTTACGGGAGGGCCTGGCGAGCAGTACTTC	CASSSIVTGGPGEQYF
many	15	TRBV10-3	TRBJ2-5	.	TGTGCCATCAGTGGGGGACGGAGGGGGCGAGAGACCCAGTACTTC	CAISGGRRGRETQYF
.	12	TRBV29-1	TRBJ1-1	.	TGCAGCTCAAAGGTCGGCAACACTGAAGCTTTCTTT	CSSKVGNTEAFF
many	17	TRBV4-2	TRBJ2-7	TRBD2	TGTGCCAGCAGCCCAACCGTTAGCGGGGGCTTTTCCTACGAGCAGTACTTC	CASSPTVSGGFSYEQYF
many	16	TRBV7-6	TRBJ2-2	.	TGTGCCAGCATGTCCGGGACACCAAGTGATGGCGGGGAGCTGTTTTTT	CASMSGTPSDGGELFF
.	15	TRBV4-2	TRBJ2-5	TRBD2	TGTGCCAGCAGCCAAGGAGCGGGAGGCCAAGAGACCCAGTACTTC	CASSQGAGGQETQYF
many	18	TRBV10-3	TRBJ2-2	.	TGTGCCATCAGTGAGCCCCATACAGGGATCGCGAACACCGGGGAGCTGTTTTTT	CAISEPHTGIANTGELFF
many	16	TRBV20-1	TRBJ2-5	TRBD2	TGCAGTGCTAGAGATCCCGGGGGGTCGGGTCAAGAGACCCAGTACTTC	CSARDPGGSGQETQYF
.	14	TRBV12-3/TRBV12-4	TRBJ1-2	.	TGTGCCAGCAGTTGGGGTGGGAGGATCGGGGGCTACACCTTC	CASSWGGRIGGYTF
few	16	TRBV20-1	TRBJ1-6	.	TGCAGTGCTAGAGATTGGCGAAGCAGGGAGAGTTCACCCCTCCACTTT	CSARDWRSRESSPLHF
.	15	TRBV12-3/TRBV12-4	TRBJ1-3	.	TGTGCCAGCAGGGAAAGGGGGATCTCTGGAAACACCATATATTTT	CASRERGISGNTIYF
many	13	TRBV12-3/TRBV12-4	TRBJ1-1	.	TGTGCCAGCAGTTCTCGGAAAAACACTGAAGCTTTCTTT	CASSSRKNTEAFF
many	15	TRBV12-3/TRBV12-4	TRBJ1-2	.	TGTGCCAGCATCCCTTTCGGGGGGAGTCCAGTGGGCTACACCTTC	CASIPFGGSPVGYTF
.	15	TRBV28	TRBJ2-2	TRBD1	TGTGCCAGCAGATTAGACAGGGGGCAGACCGGGGAGCTGTTTTTT	CASRLDRGQTGELFF
many	13	TRBV9	TRBJ1-1	.	TGTGCCAGCAGCGTAGCGGGAAACACTGAAGCTTTCTTT	CASSVAGNTEAFF
many	18	TRBV7-8	TRBJ2-7	TRBD1	TGTGCCAGCAGCTTCGACAGGGTCCCCCTACGGACGGTCTACGAGCAGTACTTC	CASSFDRVPLRTVYEQYF
many	14	TRBV15	TRBJ2-7	TRBD1	TGTGCCACCAGACCGGAAACAGGGGCCTACGAGCAGTACTTC	CATRPETGAYEQYF
.	15	TRBV5-1	TRBJ1-2	.	TGCGCCAGCAGCTTGGAAGGTCGGCAGTTAAATGGCTACACCTTC	CASSLEGRQLNGYTF
many	15	TRBV9	TRBJ2-2	TRBD1	TGTGCCAGCAGCGTAGAGACAGGGATCACCGGGGAGCTGTTTTTT	CASSVETGITGELFF
many	15	TRBV29-1	TRBJ2-2	TRBD2	TGCAGCGTCCGACTAGCGGGAGGTAGCACCGGGGAGCTGTTTTTT	CSVRLAGGSTGELFF
.	14	TRBV30	TRBJ2-7	.	TGTGCCTGGATAGAACAGGGAGTTGGCTACGAGCAGTACTTC	CAWIEQGVGYEQYF
many	13	TRBV2	TRBJ1-2	.	TGTGCCAGCAGTGACCAGGAGGTCTATGGCTACACCTTC	CASSDQEVYGYTF
many	15	TRBV12-3/TRBV12-4	TRBJ2-3	TRBD2	TGTGCCAGCAGTTTCAGCGGGAGCTACACAGATACGCAGTATTTT	CASSFSGSYTDTQYF
many	16	TRBV11-2	TRBJ2-1	TRBD2	TGTGCCAGCAGCCCTGCGACTAGCGGGCTTTCCACTGAGCAGTTCTTC	CASSPATSGLSTEQFF
.	14	TRBV27	TRBJ2-7	TRBD1	TGTGCCAGCAGTTCCGGGACAGTTGTCCACGAGCAGTACTTC	CASSSGTVVHEQYF
.	15	TRBV12-3/TRBV12-4	TRBJ2-7	.	TGTGCCAGCAGTCTCACCTGGGGCAGTCCCTACGAGCAGTACTTC	CASSLTWGSPYEQYF
many	14	TRBV29-1	TRBJ2-5	TRBD1	TGCAGCGTTGAAGACGGGACAGGGAAACGGGCCCAGTACTTC	CSVEDGTGKRAQYF
many	14	TRBV6-1	TRBJ1-1	.	TGTGCCAGCAGTGGCTGGGGGGAGAACACTGAAGCTTTCTTT	CASSGWGENTEAFF
.	13	TRBV6-1	TRBJ1-5	.	TGTGCCAGCAGTGAATCTAGCAATCAGCCCCAGCATTTT	CASSESSNQPQHF
many	14	TRBV20-1	TRBJ2-2	.	TGCAGTGCTAGAGATAGACGGTACACCGGGGAGCTGTTTTTT	CSARDRRYTGELFF
many	15	TRBV12-3/TRBV12-4	TRBJ1-2	.	TGTGCCAGCAGTTCCCCCCACAAGGGGGTCTATGGCTACACCTTC	CASSSPHKGVYGYTF
many	12	TRBV7-3	TRBJ1-2	.	TGTGCCAGCATCCCAAGTGGGGATGGCTACACCTTC	CASIPSGDGYTF
.	12	TRBV12-3/TRBV12-4	TRBJ1-1	.	TGTGCCAGCAGTCCCCCAGGTCCCGAAGCTTTCTTT	CASSPPGPEAFF
many	14	TRBV19	TRBJ1-3	.	TGTGCCAGTGTGGCAGCCTCCTCTGGAAACACCATATATTTT	CASVAASSGNTIYF
many	14	TRBV29-1	TRBJ1-3	.	TGCAGCGTTGTGGGTGGCCGGTCTGGAAACACCATATATTTT	CSVVGGRSGNTIYF
many	16	TRBV6-1	TRBJ2-5	.	TGTGCCAGCAGTGAAGCGCTTGGAGCAACGCAAGAGACCCAGTACTTC	CASSEALGATQETQYF
many	12	TRBV12-3/TRBV12-4	TRBJ1-2	.	TGTGCCAGCAAATCGGGGGGTTATGGCTACACCTTC	CASKSGGYGYTF
.	13	TRBV7-9	TRBJ2-7	.	TGTGCCAGCAGATGGCAGGGAGGCAACGAGCAGTACTTC	CASRWQGGNEQYF
many	15	TRBV12-3/TRBV12-4	TRBJ2-7	.	TGTGCCAGCAGTTCAATAAGACGGACACGCTACGAGCAGTACTTC	CASSSIRRTRYEQYF
many	12	TRBV7-9	TRBJ1-1	.	TGTGCCAGCAGCTCGACAAGCACTGAAGCTTTCTTT	CASSSTSTEAFF
few	13	TRBV18	TRBJ1-5	.	TGTGCCAGCTCACCAGGGGTGGTTCAGCCCCAGCATTTT	CASSPGVVQPQHF
.	14	TRBV7-2	TRBJ1-2	.	TGTGCCAGCAGCTTATCCGGGGCCAGCTATGGCTACACCTTC	CASSLSGASYGYTF
many	13	TRBV10-3	TRBJ2-5	.	TGTGCCGCAGGGGATTTCCACCAAGAGACCCAGTACTTC	CAAGDFHQETQYF
.	18	TRBV6-5	TRBJ1-6	.	TGTGCCAGCAGTTACCCGCAGGCCGCTCACTCCTATAATTCACCCCTCCACTTT	CASSYPQAAHSYNSPLHF
many	13	TRBV6-7	TRBJ1-1	.	TGTGCCAGCATCGAACAGGGAAACACTGAAGCTTTCTTT	CASIEQGNTEAFF
few	16	TRBV15	TRBJ1-5	TRBD1	TGTGCCACCAGCGGGAACACAGGGGAACGTAGGCAGCCCCAGCATTTT	CATSGNTGERRQPQHF
many	15	TRBV4-1	TRBJ2-7	TRBD2	TGCGCCAGCAGCCAGGCGGGAGGGGTCGTGTACGAGCAGTACTTC	CASSQAGGVVYEQYF
.	14	TRBV28	TRBJ2-7	.	TGTGCCAGCAGTTTGGGGTGGGCGCACTACGAGCAGTACTTC	CASSLGWAHYEQYF
many	16	TRBV12-3/TRBV12-4	TRBJ2-2	.	TGTGCCAGCAGAGTCACCGGGACTTTCGGCACCGGGGAGCTGTTTTTT	CASRVTGTFGTGELFF
.	15	TRBV12-3/TRBV12-4	TRBJ1-2	.	TGTGCCAGCACCGGGGGGGCAGGGGATAACTATGGCTACACCTTC	CASTGGAGDNYGYTF
.	14	TRBV18	TRBJ1-2	.	TGTGCCGGCTCACCCCAGACAATCAACTATGGCTACACCTTC	CAGSPQTINYGYTF
many	14	TRBV6-5	TRBJ1-5	.	TGTGCCACCCTCCGGGGTCATAGCAATCAGCCCCAGCATTTT	CATLRGHSNQPQHF
.	15	TRBV10-2	TRBJ2-5	TRBD1	TGCGCCAGCAGTGAGTCTGACAGGGGCGGAGAGACCCAGTACTTC	CASSESDRGGETQYF
.	15	TRBV11-2	TRBJ1-1	TRBD1	TGTGCCAGCAGCCCGGGACAGCGAATGAACACTGAAGCTTTCTTT	CASSPGQRMNTEAFF
.	16	TRBV11-2	TRBJ2-2	TRBD1	TGTGCCAGCAGCTCTCGGACAGGGTCGAACACCGGGGAGCTGTTTTTT	CASSSRTGSNTGELFF
few	15	TRBV12-3/TRBV12-4	TRBJ2-7	TRBD2	TGTGCCAGCAGCTCTCCGGGACTACCGTCCTACGAGCAGTACTTC	CASSSPGLPSYEQYF
.	16	TRBV2	TRBJ2-7	TRBD1	TGTGCCAGCTCCAAAGACTCCGGGACAGTAACCTACGAGCAGTACTTC	CASSKDSGTVTYEQYF
many	13	TRBV30	TRBJ1-2	.	TGTGCCTGGAGCCCGGGACGGTATTATGGCTACACCTTC	CAWSPGRYYGYTF
.	15	TRBV10-3	TRBJ1-2	.	TGTGCCAGCAGAGAGACGACACCTTCTAACTATGGCTACACCTTC	CASRETTPSNYGYTF